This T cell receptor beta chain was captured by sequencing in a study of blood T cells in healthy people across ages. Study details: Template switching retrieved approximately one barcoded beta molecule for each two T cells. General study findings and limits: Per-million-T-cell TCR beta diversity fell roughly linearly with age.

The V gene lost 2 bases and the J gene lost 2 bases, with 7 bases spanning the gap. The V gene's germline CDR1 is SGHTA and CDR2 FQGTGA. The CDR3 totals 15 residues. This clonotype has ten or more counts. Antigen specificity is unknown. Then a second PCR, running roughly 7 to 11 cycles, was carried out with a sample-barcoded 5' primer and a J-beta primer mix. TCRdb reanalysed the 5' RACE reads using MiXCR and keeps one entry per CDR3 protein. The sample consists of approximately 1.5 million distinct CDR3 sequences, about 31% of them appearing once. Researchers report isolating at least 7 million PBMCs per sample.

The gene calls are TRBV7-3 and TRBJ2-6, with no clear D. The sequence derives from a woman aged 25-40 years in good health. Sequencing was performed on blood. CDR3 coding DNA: TGTGCCAGCAGCTTATCGCGGCCTGGGGCCAACGTCCTGACTTTC. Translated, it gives CASSLSRPGANVLTF.